This TCR beta chain was recovered during a study of T cell repertoires in cytomegalovirus infection. Overall study: Both CMV infection and a matching HLA type were indicated by public TCR beta signatures.

TCRdb ran MiXCR on the reads and lists one entry per CDR3 protein. This table holds approximately 500,000 distinct CDR3 sequences, about 11% found once. Study findings and constraints: Summed public TCR beta family frequency identified CMV carriers bearing the relevant HLA. Clonotypes of TCR beta that were HLA-C-restricted and CMV-specific dominated the ex vivo response.

Germline lookup yields CDR1 ENHRY and CDR2 SYGVKD. V dropped 0 bases and J dropped 0 bases, with 9 bases sitting between them. The CDR3 sequence is 15 residues long. This clonotype was counted only a few times. Its target is unknown. The TCR was taken from a human donor in good health (CMV status not recorded). Some clones in this sample may be carry-over from other donors' samples. The J gene is TRBJ2-7, the V gene TRBV10-3; no firm D call. What was sequenced was PBMCs. CDR3 in amino acids: CAISESLVGSYEQYF. CDR3 bases: TGTGCCATCAGTGAGTCGTTGGTGGGCTCCTACGAGCAGTACTTC.